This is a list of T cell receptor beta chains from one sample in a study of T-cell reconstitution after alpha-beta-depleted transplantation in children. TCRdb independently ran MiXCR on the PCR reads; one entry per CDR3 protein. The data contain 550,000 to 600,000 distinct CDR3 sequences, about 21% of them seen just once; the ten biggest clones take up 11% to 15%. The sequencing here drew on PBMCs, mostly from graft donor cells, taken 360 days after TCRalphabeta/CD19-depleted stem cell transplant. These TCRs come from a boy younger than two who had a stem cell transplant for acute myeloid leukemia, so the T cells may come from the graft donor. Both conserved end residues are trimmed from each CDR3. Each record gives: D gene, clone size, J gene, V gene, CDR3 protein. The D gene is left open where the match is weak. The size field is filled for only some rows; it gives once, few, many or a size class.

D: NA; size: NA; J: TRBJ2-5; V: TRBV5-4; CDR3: ASSPKMDRAQETQY
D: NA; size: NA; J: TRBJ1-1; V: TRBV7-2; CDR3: ASSFYRGMSHTEAF
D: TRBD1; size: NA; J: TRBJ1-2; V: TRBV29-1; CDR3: SVEDERWDREKANYGYT
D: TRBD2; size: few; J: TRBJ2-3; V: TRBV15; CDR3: ATSSSGGAITDTQY
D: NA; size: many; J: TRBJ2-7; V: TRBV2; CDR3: ASLDPGGNSYEQY
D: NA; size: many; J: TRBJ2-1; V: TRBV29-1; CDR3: SVEGGYNEQF
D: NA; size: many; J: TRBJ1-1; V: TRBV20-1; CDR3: SALELNTEAF
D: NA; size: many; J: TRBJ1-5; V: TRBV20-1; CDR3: SAPARWGGGQPQH
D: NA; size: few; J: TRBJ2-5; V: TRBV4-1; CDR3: ASSHGSKRGTQY
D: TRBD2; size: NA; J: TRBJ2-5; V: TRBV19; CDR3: ASSTARLAGRLETQY
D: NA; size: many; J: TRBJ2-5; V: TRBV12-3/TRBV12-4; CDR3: ASSFPGRETQY
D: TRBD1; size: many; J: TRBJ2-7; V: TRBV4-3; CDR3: ASSQTRQGSYEQY
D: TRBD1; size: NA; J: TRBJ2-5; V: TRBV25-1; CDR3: ASSAGQGVRETQY
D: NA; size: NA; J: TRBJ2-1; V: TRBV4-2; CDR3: ASTELGGRDNEQF
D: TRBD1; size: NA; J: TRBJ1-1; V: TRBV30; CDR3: AWSSKSGTANTEAF
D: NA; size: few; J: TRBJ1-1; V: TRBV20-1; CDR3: SALKSGKAF
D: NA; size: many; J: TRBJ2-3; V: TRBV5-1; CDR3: ASSLGEGPLDTQY
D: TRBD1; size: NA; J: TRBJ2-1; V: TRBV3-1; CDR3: ASRPGQVNEQF
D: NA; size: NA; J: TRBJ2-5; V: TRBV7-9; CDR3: ASSLASPDRQETQY
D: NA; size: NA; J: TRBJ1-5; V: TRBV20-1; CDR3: SARRLNNQPQH
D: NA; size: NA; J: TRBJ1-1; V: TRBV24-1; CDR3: ATSDSDNTEAF
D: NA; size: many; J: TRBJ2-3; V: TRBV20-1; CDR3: SARHRDIVTDTQY
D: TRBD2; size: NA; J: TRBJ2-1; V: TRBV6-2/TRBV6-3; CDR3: ASSSTGLAGDVYNEQF
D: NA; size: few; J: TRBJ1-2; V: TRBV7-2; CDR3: ASSFVTDSNYGYT
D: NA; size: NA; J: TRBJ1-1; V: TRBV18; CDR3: ASSPETAITEAF
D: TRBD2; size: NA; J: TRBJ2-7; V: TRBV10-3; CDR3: AIRAGGPGREQY
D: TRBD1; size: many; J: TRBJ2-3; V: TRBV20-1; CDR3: RVGQGSTDTQY
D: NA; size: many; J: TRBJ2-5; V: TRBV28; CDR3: ASSLRWGRETQY
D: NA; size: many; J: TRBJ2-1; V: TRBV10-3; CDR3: AIRVDTSNEQF
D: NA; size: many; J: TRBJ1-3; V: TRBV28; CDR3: ASSFLQDSGNTIY
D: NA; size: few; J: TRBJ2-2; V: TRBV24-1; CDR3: ATSELQNTGELF
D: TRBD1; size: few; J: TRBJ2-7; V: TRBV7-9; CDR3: ASSSGTGVDEQY
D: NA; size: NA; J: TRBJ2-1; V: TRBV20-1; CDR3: SARPYSSSYNEQF
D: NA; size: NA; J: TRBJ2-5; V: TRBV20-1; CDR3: SAAGALGETQY
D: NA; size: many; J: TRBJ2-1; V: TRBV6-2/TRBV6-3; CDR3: ASSYGGTHNEQF
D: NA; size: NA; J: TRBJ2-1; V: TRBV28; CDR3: ASSFSAGSGSYNEQF
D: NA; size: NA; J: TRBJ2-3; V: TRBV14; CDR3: ASSGASPQY
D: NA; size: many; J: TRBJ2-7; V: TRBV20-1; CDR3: SARDPWSGDEQY
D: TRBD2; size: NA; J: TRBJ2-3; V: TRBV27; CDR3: ASSLQRGGNTDTQY
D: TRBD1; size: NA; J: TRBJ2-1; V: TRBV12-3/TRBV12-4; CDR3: ASSLVSRQGYNEQF
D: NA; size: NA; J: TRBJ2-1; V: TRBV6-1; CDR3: ASNRGPHGGDEQF
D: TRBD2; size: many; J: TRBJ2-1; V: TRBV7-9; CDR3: ASSTTSVPRDNEQF
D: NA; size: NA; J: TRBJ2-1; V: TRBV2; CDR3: ASNRIYNEQF
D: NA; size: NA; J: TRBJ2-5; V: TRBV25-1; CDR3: ASSEWGTRETQY
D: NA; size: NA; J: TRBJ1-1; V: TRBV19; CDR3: ASSIRDTEAF
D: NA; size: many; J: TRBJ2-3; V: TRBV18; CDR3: ASSPFEGGTDTQY
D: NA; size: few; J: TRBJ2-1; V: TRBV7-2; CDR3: ASSTGAINEQF
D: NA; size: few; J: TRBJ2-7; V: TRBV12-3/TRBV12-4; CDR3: ASSFEGRYEQY
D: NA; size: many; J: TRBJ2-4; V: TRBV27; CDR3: ASSVPGKNIQY
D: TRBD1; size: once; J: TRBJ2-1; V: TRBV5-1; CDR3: ASSLFANLDRAYSSYNEQF
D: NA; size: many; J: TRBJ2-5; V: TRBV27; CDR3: ASSFKAGQETQY
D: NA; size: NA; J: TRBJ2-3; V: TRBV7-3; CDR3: ASSLKPYGGYTPDTQY
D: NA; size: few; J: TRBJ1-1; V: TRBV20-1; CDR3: SAARGANTEAF